This TCR beta chain derives from a study of T cell changes during pregnancy in multiple sclerosis (dated by TCRdb to between 2017 and 2020). A note on the overall study: In women with multiple sclerosis, the researchers looked at how the T cell repertoire shifted as pregnancy progressed.

Library method: the immunoSEQ multiplex PCR assay. TCRdb's version of the immuneACCESS table is confined to in-frame rearrangements and falls short of the full clone set. An unresolved V gene accounts for under half of the shortfall where checked; the remainder is of unknown origin. In all, the sample holds more than 85,000 clones, and roughly 92% of those were seen once. The ten largest account for more than 0.95% of the sample. Notes on this clone: Its antigen remains unidentified. No quality values exist for individual bases; no much larger clone is one base distant.

The sequence derives from a female donor with multiple sclerosis, enrolled in a pregnancy study. Sequences were derived from peripheral blood, sampled in the second trimester of pregnancy.

CDR3 protein: CASSPRRGDYEQYF. The DNA reads as follows: TGTGCCAGCAGTCCCCGCAGGGGGGACTACGAGCAGTACTTC. The sequence links TRBV27 to TRBJ2-7; 7 matching bases give a weak D call of TRBD1. V loses 5 bases, J loses 3 bases, and the germline ends lie 14 bases apart. CDR1 MNHEY and CDR2 SMNVEV are derived from the germline V gene (reference sequence). The CDR3 sequence holds 14 residues, the cysteine and phenylalanine included. Only the CDR3 region is kept as DNA, spanning 42 bases read in frame from base 1.